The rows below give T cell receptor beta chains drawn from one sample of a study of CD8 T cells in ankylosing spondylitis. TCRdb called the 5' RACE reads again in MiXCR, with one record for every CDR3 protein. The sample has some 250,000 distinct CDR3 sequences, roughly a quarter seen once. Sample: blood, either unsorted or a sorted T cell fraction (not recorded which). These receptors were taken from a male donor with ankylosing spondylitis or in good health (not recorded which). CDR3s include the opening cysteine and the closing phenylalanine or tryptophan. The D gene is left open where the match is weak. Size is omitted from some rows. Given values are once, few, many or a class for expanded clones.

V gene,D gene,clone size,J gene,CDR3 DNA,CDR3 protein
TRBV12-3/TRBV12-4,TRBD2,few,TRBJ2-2,TGTGCCAGCAGTTTAGGCACTAGCGGGGCCACCGGGGAGCTGTTTTTT,CASSLGTSGATGELFF
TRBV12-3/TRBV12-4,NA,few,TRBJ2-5,TGTGCCAGCAGTGACCCCAGGGAAGGGGAGACCCAGTACTTC,CASSDPREGETQYF
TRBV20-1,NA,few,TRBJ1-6,TGCAGCAGCGGGGAATTGGATTCACCCCTCCACTTT,CSSGELDSPLHF
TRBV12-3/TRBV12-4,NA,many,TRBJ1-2,TGTGCCAGCAGTGGGGCTCTAGGCTATGGCTACACCTTC,CASSGALGYGYTF
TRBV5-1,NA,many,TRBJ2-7,TGCGCCAGTAAGACCGGGACATACTCCTACGAGCAGTACTTC,CASKTGTYSYEQYF
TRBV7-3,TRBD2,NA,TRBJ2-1,TGTGCCAGCAGCGCATCCGGGGGGGCAAAGGAGCAGTTCTTC,CASSASGGAKEQFF
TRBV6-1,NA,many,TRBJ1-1,TGTGCCACCAAGGGACCGATGAACACTGAAGCTTTCTTT,CATKGPMNTEAFF
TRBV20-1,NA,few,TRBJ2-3,TGCAGTGCCCTAACTAGTCCCGCAGATACGCAGTATTTT,CSALTSPADTQYF
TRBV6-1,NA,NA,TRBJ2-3,TGTGCCAGCCGAGGGACCCGCAGGGGAGCGGGCACAGATACGCAGTATTTT,CASRGTRRGAGTDTQYF
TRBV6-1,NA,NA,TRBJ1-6,TGTGCCAGCAACCGGGACGCCTATAATTCACCCCTCCACTTT,CASNRDAYNSPLHF
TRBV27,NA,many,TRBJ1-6,TGTGCCAGCAGTTTAGAGGGAGTAAAAAATTCACCCCTCCACTTT,CASSLEGVKNSPLHF
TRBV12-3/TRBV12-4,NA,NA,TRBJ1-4,TGTGCCAGCAGTTTACGCCATGGGGGGGATGAAAAACTGTTTTTT,CASSLRHGGDEKLFF
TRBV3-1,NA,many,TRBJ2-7,TGTGCCAGCAGTCCAAGTGGGAGCGTCGAGCAGTACTTC,CASSPSGSVEQYF
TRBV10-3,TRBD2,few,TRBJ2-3,TGTGCCACCCTAGCGGGATTCACAGATACGCAGTATTTT,CATLAGFTDTQYF
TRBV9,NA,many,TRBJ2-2,TGTGCCAGCACGCCGGCCCATATCGGGTCGTACACCGGGGAGCTGTTTTTT,CASTPAHIGSYTGELFF
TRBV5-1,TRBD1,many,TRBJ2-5,TGCGCCAGCAGCCCAGGACAGGGACCCCAGGAGACCCAGTACTTC,CASSPGQGPQETQYF
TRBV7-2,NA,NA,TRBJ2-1,TGTGCCAGCAGCTACGGAGGGGCCAGCTACAATGAGCAGTTCTTC,CASSYGGASYNEQFF
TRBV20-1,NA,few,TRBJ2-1,TGCAGTGCAGAGGCAGGGCTATTTTCCTACAATGAGCAGTTCTTC,CSAEAGLFSYNEQFF
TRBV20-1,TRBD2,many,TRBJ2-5,TGCAGTGCTAGAGGCGGGAGAGAGACCCAGTACTTC,CSARGGRETQYF
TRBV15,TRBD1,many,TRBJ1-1,TGTGCCACCAGCAGACCAAGGACAGGGTTGTACACTGAAGCTTTCTTT,CATSRPRTGLYTEAFF
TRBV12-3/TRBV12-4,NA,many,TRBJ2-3,TGTGCCAGCAGTTTAACGGGCACAGATACGCAGTATTTT,CASSLTGTDTQYF
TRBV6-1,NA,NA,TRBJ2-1,TGTGCCAGCAGTGTCGTCCCCCAAGGCGTGGATGAGCAGTTCTTC,CASSVVPQGVDEQFF
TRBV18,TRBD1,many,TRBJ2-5,TGTGCCAGCTCACCATCCGTCGGACAGGGAGAGGGGCAAGAGACCCAGTACTTC,CASSPSVGQGEGQETQYF
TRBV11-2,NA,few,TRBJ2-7,TGTGCCAGCAGCCCATCAAAGTCGCGTTACGAGCAGTACTTC,CASSPSKSRYEQYF
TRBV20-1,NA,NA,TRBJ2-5,TGCAGTGCTGCCCTAGTCGATGGAGAGACCCAGTACTTC,CSAALVDGETQYF
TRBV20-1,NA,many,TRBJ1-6,TGCAGTGCTCCTTTGACGGGAACCAATTCACCCCTCCGCTTT,CSAPLTGTNSPLRF
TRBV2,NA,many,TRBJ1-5,TGTGCCAGCAACCAGGGGTATAGCAATCAGCCCCAGCATTTT,CASNQGYSNQPQHF
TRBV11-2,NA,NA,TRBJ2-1,TGTGCCAGCAGCACTCGACTAGGACTAAGGGAGCAGTTCTTC,CASSTRLGLREQFF
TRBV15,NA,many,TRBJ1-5,TGTGCCACCAGCAGAGACAATCAGCCCCAGCATTTT,CATSRDNQPQHF
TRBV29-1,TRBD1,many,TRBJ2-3,TGCAGCGTTGTTCAGGGGGCAGATACGCAGTATTTT,CSVVQGADTQYF
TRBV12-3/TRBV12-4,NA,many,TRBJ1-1,TGTGCCAGCAGTTTAAGAGCTTTGGACACTGAAGCTTTCTTT,CASSLRALDTEAFF
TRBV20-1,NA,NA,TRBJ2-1,TGCAGTGCTAGAGTGTCCCTAGGGAGCTCCTACAATGAGCAGTTCTTC,CSARVSLGSSYNEQFF
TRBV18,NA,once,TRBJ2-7,TGTGCCAGCTCATCCCGATCCGAAGGGTACTTC,CASSSRSEGYF
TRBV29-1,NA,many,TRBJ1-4,TGCAGCCTCTTCCCACCGCCGAAAAAACTGTTTTTT,CSLFPPPKKLFF